A selection of T cell receptor beta chains follows, all from one sample in a study of CD8 T cells in ankylosing spondylitis. TCRdb reanalysed the 5' RACE reads using MiXCR and keeps one entry per CDR3 protein. Of 40,000 or so distinct CDR3 sequences listed, about 10% are singletons. The sequenced material came from blood, either unsorted or a sorted T cell fraction (not recorded which). Receptors were obtained from a male donor with ankylosing spondylitis or in good health (not recorded which). CDR3s include the opening cysteine and the closing phenylalanine or tryptophan. A D gene is named only where the DNA matches it firmly. Size is omitted from some rows. Given values are once, few, many or a class for expanded clones.

j_call,v_call,clone_size,d_call,cdr3_aa,cdr3_nt
TRBJ1-2,TRBV6-1,.,.,CASSETPWGYTF,TGTGCCAGCAGTGAAACGCCCTGGGGCTACACCTTC
TRBJ1-1,TRBV20-1,many,TRBD1,CSASRTGGNTEAFF,TGCAGTGCTTCCAGGACAGGGGGGAACACTGAAGCTTTCTTT
TRBJ2-5,TRBV6-1,.,.,CASSSAGQETQYF,TGTGCCAGCAGCTCCGCCGGCCAAGAGACCCAGTACTTC
TRBJ2-3,TRBV7-2,few,.,CASSLSNTQYF,TGTGCCAGCAGCTTAAGTAATACGCAGTATTTT
TRBJ2-1,TRBV6-2/TRBV6-3,many,TRBD1,CASSYLTGTGTSYNEQFF,TGTGCCAGCAGTTACCTGACCGGGACAGGGACCTCCTACAATGAGCAGTTCTTC
TRBJ2-3,TRBV29-1,medium-sized,.,CSVVLTSGTADTQYF,TGCAGCGTCGTATTAACTAGTGGTACGGCAGATACGCAGTATTTT
TRBJ2-7,TRBV5-8,many,.,CASSSGLFGEQYF,TGTGCCAGCAGCTCCGGGCTTTTTGGCGAGCAGTACTTC
TRBJ1-5,TRBV5-1,many,.,CASSLEGLQPQHF,TGCGCCAGCAGCTTGGAGGGGCTCCAGCCCCAGCATTTT
TRBJ1-3,TRBV29-1,many,TRBD1,CSVIYRGVNTIYF,TGCAGCGTAATCTACAGGGGCGTCAACACCATATATTTT
TRBJ2-3,TRBV29-1,many,.,CSADVADTQYF,TGCAGCGCCGATGTGGCAGATACGCAGTATTTT
TRBJ1-5,TRBV10-3,many,.,CAISEGAGYSNQPQHF,TGTGCCATCAGTGAGGGGGCAGGTTATAGCAATCAGCCCCAGCATTTT
TRBJ2-7,TRBV12-3/TRBV12-4,many,TRBD2,CASSYAGGAAYEQYF,TGTGCCAGCAGTTATGCGGGGGGTGCTGCCTACGAGCAGTACTTC
TRBJ2-7,TRBV30,few,.,CAWSQGTAYEQYF,TGTGCCTGGAGTCAGGGGACGGCTTACGAGCAGTACTTC
TRBJ1-1,TRBV6-2/TRBV6-3,few,.,CASSPQGSYTEAFF,TGTGCCAGCAGTCCCCAGGGGTCCTACACTGAAGCTTTCTTT
TRBJ1-5,TRBV27,many,.,CASNQQGANQPQHF,TGTGCCAGCAACCAACAGGGAGCCAATCAGCCCCAGCATTTT
TRBJ2-3,TRBV11-3,.,.,CASSLAGGDTQYF,TGTGCCAGCAGCTTAGCCGGGGGAGATACGCAGTATTTT
TRBJ1-5,TRBV12-3/TRBV12-4,many,TRBD1,CASTRQGVRQPQHF,TGTGCCAGCACTCGTCAGGGGGTCCGGCAGCCCCAGCATTTT
TRBJ1-1,TRBV5-1,many,.,CASGPGGRGTEAFF,TGCGCCAGTGGGCCCGGGGGAAGGGGAACTGAAGCTTTCTTT
TRBJ2-5,TRBV5-1,many,.,CASSPRGPEETQYF,TGCGCCAGCAGCCCTCGAGGTCCAGAAGAGACCCAGTACTTC
TRBJ1-5,TRBV5-1,many,.,CASSLAGSNQPQHF,TGCGCCAGCAGCTTGGCAGGTAGTAATCAGCCCCAGCATTTT
TRBJ1-1,TRBV7-6,many,TRBD1,CASSYRQGTEAFF,TGTGCCAGCAGCTATAGACAGGGCACTGAAGCTTTCTTT
TRBJ2-7,TRBV5-1,.,TRBD1,CASSARTGLEQYF,TGCGCCAGCAGCGCGAGGACAGGGCTTGAGCAGTACTTC
TRBJ1-1,TRBV29-1,many,.,CSVLYFGALNTEAFF,TGCAGCGTTCTATACTTCGGGGCGTTGAACACTGAAGCTTTCTTT
TRBJ2-2,TRBV5-1,many,.,CASSPRDVGNTGELFF,TGCGCCAGCAGCCCACGGGACGTGGGGAACACCGGGGAGCTGTTTTTT
TRBJ1-1,TRBV5-1,many,.,CASSLGPAEAFF,TGCGCCAGCAGCTTGGGACCAGCGGAAGCTTTCTTT
TRBJ1-4,TRBV20-1,many,TRBD1,CSARDLGQGEKLFF,TGCAGTGCTAGAGATCTGGGACAGGGGGAAAAACTGTTTTTT
TRBJ2-7,TRBV6-1,many,.,CASSAGHSSYEQYF,TGTGCCAGCAGCGCCGGTCATAGCTCCTACGAGCAGTACTTC
TRBJ2-1,TRBV20-1,.,TRBD2,CSARDYGSGGSYNEQFF,TGCAGTGCTAGAGATTACGGTAGCGGGGGTTCTTACAATGAGCAGTTCTTC
TRBJ2-7,TRBV5-1,many,.,CASSSGDKNYEQYF,TGCGCCAGCAGCTCGGGGGACAAGAACTACGAGCAGTACTTC
TRBJ2-3,TRBV29-1,.,.,CSVDKAGRTDTQYF,TGCAGCGTTGATAAGGCAGGGAGAACAGATACGCAGTATTTT
TRBJ2-3,TRBV7-2,once,.,CASSLGGQKDTQYF,TGTGCCAGCAGCTTAGGAGGGCAGAAAGATACGCAGTATTTT
TRBJ2-3,TRBV3-1,few,.,CASSQDVGGFTDTQYF,TGTGCCAGCAGCCAAGATGTTGGGGGTTTCACAGATACGCAGTATTTT
TRBJ1-1,TRBV2,many,.,CASSDKGWNTEAFF,TGTGCCAGCAGTGATAAGGGTTGGAACACTGAAGCTTTCTTT
TRBJ2-2,TRBV7-8,many,TRBD2,CASSQLAGAYTGELFF,TGTGCCAGCAGCCAATTAGCGGGGGCCTACACCGGGGAGCTGTTTTTT
TRBJ2-5,TRBV20-1,many,TRBD2,CSARVSGGPQETQYF,TGCAGTGCTAGAGTCAGCGGGGGGCCCCAAGAGACCCAGTACTTC
TRBJ1-1,TRBV12-3/TRBV12-4,many,.,CASSSARALGRTEAFF,TGTGCCAGCAGTTCAGCCAGGGCGTTAGGGCGCACTGAAGCTTTCTTT
TRBJ1-1,TRBV28,many,.,CASSLSLSTEAFF,TGTGCCAGCAGTTTATCTTTGAGCACTGAAGCTTTCTTT
TRBJ1-2,TRBV7-8,many,.,CASSPGTSKNYGYTF,TGTGCCAGCAGCCCCGGGACGTCTAAAAACTATGGCTACACCTTC
TRBJ1-6,TRBV5-1,many,TRBD1,CASSTGQGNYSPLHF,TGCGCCAGCAGCACCGGACAGGGTAATTATTCACCCCTCCACTTT
TRBJ1-5,TRBV12-3/TRBV12-4,few,.,CASSVRGFGNQPQHF,TGTGCCAGCAGTGTCAGGGGTTTTGGCAATCAGCCCCAGCATTTT
TRBJ2-3,TRBV7-9,few,TRBD2,CASSPGTILGDTQYF,TGTGCCAGCAGCCCCGGGACTATCCTGGGAGATACGCAGTATTTT
TRBJ2-1,TRBV4-2,many,TRBD2,CASSLRLAGGFNEQFF,TGTGCCAGCAGCCTTCGACTAGCGGGGGGGTTCAATGAGCAGTTCTTC
TRBJ2-1,TRBV2,many,TRBD2,CASSVERGHYNEQFF,TGTGCCAGCAGTGTTGAGCGGGGGCACTACAATGAGCAGTTCTTC
TRBJ1-6,TRBV27,many,.,CASSLSRNNSPLHF,TGTGCCAGCAGTTTATCTAGAAATAATTCACCCCTCCACTTT
TRBJ1-3,TRBV7-2,many,TRBD1,CASSLDRVAGNTIYF,TGTGCCAGCAGCCTCGACAGGGTAGCTGGAAACACCATATATTTT
TRBJ2-3,TRBV3-1,.,.,CASSQDPGTQYF,TGTGCCAGCAGCCAAGACCCTGGTACGCAGTATTTT
TRBJ1-5,TRBV6-5,many,.,CASSYISRIDGPQHF,TGTGCCAGCAGTTACATCTCCCGGATTGATGGGCCCCAGCATTTT
TRBJ2-7,TRBV29-1,many,TRBD1,CSVVPRDREYEQYF,TGCAGCGTCGTCCCACGGGACAGGGAATACGAGCAGTACTTC
TRBJ2-7,TRBV30,.,TRBD1,CAWEKDRGNYEQYF,TGTGCCTGGGAAAAGGACAGGGGAAACTACGAGCAGTACTTC
TRBJ2-7,TRBV7-2,.,.,CASSFSRALFEQYF,TGTGCCAGCAGCTTCTCCCGGGCCCTATTCGAGCAGTACTTC
TRBJ2-1,TRBV10-3,many,.,CAISDRAEGHQFF,TGTGCCATCAGTGACAGAGCGGAGGGTCATCAGTTCTTC
TRBJ2-3,TRBV7-9,.,.,CASSSNTDTQYF,TGTGCCAGCAGTTCCAACACAGATACGCAGTATTTT
TRBJ1-2,TRBV12-3/TRBV12-4,many,.,CASRRGAGNYGYTF,TGTGCCAGCAGGCGAGGTGCGGGGAACTATGGCTACACCTTC